What follows are 7 T cell receptor beta chains derived from one specimen sequenced in a study of cytomegalovirus exposure and HLA in healthy donors. The repertoire was sequenced with immunoSEQ multiplex PCR; TCRdb's copy has only in-frame clones and lacks some. Among 100,000 to 150,000 clones listed, 90% to 97% were seen once. Input material: PBMCs. The receptors originated from a man younger than 30 in good health and CMV-seronegative.

The chain has TRBV27 and TRBJ2-1; 13 bases fit TRBD2. The CDR3 is 19 amino acids. V lost 5 bases, J lost 2 bases, and 12 bases stayed unmatched. Germline CDR1 reads MNHEY; CDR2 reads SMNVEV (reference sequence). This CDR3 reads CASSPGQKTSGRPYNEQFF. The CDR3 DNA sequence: TGTGCCAGCAGTCCCGGACAGAAGACTAGCGGGAGGCCCTACAATGAGCAGTTCTTC.

This clone appeared a single time. The chain uses TRBV4-1 and TRBJ2-1, with 11 bases fitting TRBD2. The J segment lost 4 bases and the V segment lost 6 bases, leaving 5 bases of the junction unmatched. The CDR3 spans 15 residues. Germline V gene data show CDR1 as MGHRA and CDR2 as YSYEKL. Written as DNA, the CDR3 is TGCGCCAGCAGAGCTAGCGGGAGGACGTACAATGAGCAGTTCTTC. Encoded protein: CASRASGRTYNEQFF.

This clone was recorded only once. The V call is TRBV28, the J call TRBJ2-7; TRBD1 is a possible D gene (5 bases). The germline V gene encodes CDR1 MDHEN and CDR2 SYDVKM. The length of the CDR3 is 15 residues. Trimming left V 2 bases short and J 6 bases short, with 17 bases between. The CDR3 reads CASSLGPGRPLEQYF. CDR3 DNA sequence: TGTGCCAGCAGTTTAGGGCCAGGGCGACCGCTCGAGCAGTACTTC.

Here the CDR3 reads CASSSLPRGANYGYTF. In DNA form, the CDR3 reads TGTGCCAGCAGTTCCCTCCCCAGAGGAGCTAACTATGGCTACACCTTC. The rearrangement joins TRBV27 to TRBJ1-2; D remains ambiguous. This CDR3 is built from 16 residues. The germline gives CDR1 MNHEY, CDR2 SMNVEV (reference sequence). V was pared by 4 bases and J by 0 bases, with 15 bases between.

This rearrangement joins TRBV14 to TRBJ2-7; 9 nucleotides line up with TRBD1. CDR3 length equals 19 residues. Trimming took 3 bases from V and 5 from J; bases not matched to a gene: 20. Germline loops: CDR1 SGHDN, CDR2 FVKESK. CDR3 sequence reads: CASSQGLGQGWGRRHEQYF. In DNA form, the CDR3 reads TGTGCCAGCAGCCAGGGGCTCGGACAGGGGTGGGGGCGGCGCCACGAGCAGTACTTC.

The V and J genes are TRBV2 and TRBJ2-1; no reliable D call. Trimming removed 0 bases from V and 15 bases from J, with 21 bases in between. Germline CDR1 is SNHLY and CDR2 is FYNNEI. The CDR3 covers 15 residues. DNA of the CDR3: TGTGCCAGCAGTGAAGCCCCGGCCATTTCCCTTAGCAGGTTCTTC. It specifies CASSEAPAISLSRFF.

The chain is built from TRBV11-3 and TRBJ2-3; 8 bases are shared with TRBD2. Germline CDR1 reads SGHNT; CDR2 reads YENEEA. V lost 5 bases and J lost 1; bases outside the gene matches: 2. The CDR3 covers 14 residues. The CDR3 here is CASSPGGGTDTQYF. The CDR3, as DNA: TGTGCCAGCAGCCCCGGGGGGGGCACAGATACGCAGTATTTT.